This record concerns one T cell receptor (beta chain) sequence. V lost 6 bases to trimming and J lost 2 bases, with 7 bases between them. The CDR3 has 13 amino acids. Germline V gene lookup returns CDR1 MDHEN and CDR2 SYDVKM. The sample comes from a study of OX40 agonist ivuxolimab in advanced cancers. Across the whole study: Patients' therapy was ivuxolimab, an antibody that acts as an agonist of OX40 (CD134).

TCRdb's copy holds only in-frame clones and misses some; the assay was immunoSEQ multiplex PCR. The sample consists of 25,000 to 30,000 clones, around 87% of them appearing once. The receptor was derived from an adult with an advanced solid tumor such as melanoma, head and neck, liver or kidney cancer. Sequencing used CD4+ or CD8+ T cells sorted from blood, obtained in a trial of the OX40 agonist ivuxolimab. V usage is TRBV28 and J usage is TRBJ2-2, with no clear D. CDR3 sequence (DNA): TGTGCCAGCAGCCCGACTAACACCGGGGAGCTGTTTTTT. This gives the protein CASSPTNTGELFF.